The clone carrying this TCR beta chain showed up just a few times. Its antigen is not identified. The data belong to a study of cytomegalovirus exposure and HLA in healthy donors. Germline lookup yields CDR1 MNHEY and CDR2 SMNVEV (reference sequence). This CDR3 is 15 amino acids long. V shed 1 base and J shed 10 bases, with 17 bases lying between them. The study's findings and limits: The investigators catalogued 150 to 200 TCR beta chains as cytomegalovirus-associated. Reportedly, cytomegalovirus status was diagnosed with high sensitivity and specificity. The study dropped some indistinguishable V segments, TRBV6-2 and TRBV6-3 among them. An analysis done earlier found most TCR beta V segments productive about 87% or about 30% of the time.

Primers: 60 Vbeta forward and 13 Jbeta reverse. Profiled with immunoSEQ multiplex PCR; TCRdb holds only in-frame clones, not every one. The sample carries under 150,000 clones, about 80% recorded once. V and J are TRBV27 and TRBJ2-1; D might be TRBD2 (6 bases). The receptor was derived from a man aged 50 to 60 in good health and CMV-seronegative. The source material was PBMCs. The CDR3 loop is CASSLFRETGWEQFF. Written as DNA, the CDR3 is TGTGCCAGCAGTTTATTTCGGGAGACGGGGTGGGAGCAGTTCTTC.